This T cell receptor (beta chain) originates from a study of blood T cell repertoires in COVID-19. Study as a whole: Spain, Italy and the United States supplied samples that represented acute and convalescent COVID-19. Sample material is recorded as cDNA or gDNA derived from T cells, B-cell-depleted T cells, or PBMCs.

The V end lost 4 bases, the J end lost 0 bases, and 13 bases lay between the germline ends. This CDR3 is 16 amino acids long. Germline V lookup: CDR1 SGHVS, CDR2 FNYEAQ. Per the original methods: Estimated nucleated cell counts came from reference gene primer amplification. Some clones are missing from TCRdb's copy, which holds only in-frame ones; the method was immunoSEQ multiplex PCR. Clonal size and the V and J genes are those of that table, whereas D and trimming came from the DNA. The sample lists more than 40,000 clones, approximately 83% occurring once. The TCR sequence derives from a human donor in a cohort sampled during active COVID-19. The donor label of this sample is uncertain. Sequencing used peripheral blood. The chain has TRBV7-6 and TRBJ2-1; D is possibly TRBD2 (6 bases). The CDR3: CASSSGLLSSYNEQFF. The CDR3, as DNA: TGTGCCAGCAGCTCGGGACTCCTGAGCTCCTACAATGAGCAGTTCTTC.